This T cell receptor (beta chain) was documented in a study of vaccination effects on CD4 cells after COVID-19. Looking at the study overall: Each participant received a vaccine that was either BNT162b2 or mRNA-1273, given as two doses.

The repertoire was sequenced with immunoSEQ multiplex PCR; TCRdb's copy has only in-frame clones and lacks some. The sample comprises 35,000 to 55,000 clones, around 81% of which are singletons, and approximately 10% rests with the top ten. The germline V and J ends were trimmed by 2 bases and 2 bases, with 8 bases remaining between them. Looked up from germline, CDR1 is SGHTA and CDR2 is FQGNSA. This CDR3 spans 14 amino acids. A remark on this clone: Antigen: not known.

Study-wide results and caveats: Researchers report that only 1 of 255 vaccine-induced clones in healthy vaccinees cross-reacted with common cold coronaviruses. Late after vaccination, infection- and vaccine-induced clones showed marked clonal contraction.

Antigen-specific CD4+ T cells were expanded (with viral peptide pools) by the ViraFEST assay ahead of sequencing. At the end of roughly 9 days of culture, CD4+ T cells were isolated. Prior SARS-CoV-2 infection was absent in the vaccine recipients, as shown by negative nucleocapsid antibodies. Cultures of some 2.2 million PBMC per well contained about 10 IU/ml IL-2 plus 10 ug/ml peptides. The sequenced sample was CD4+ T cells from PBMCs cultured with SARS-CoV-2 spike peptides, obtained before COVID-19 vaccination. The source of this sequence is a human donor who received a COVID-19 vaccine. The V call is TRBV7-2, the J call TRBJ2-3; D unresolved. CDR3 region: CASSLRLVTDTQYF. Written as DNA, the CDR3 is TGTGCCAGCAGCTTACGCCTAGTCACAGATACGCAGTATTTT.